The subject of this entry is one T cell receptor beta chain. Its antigen is as yet unknown. The entry originates in a study of T cell repertoires in cytomegalovirus infection. This CDR3 has 15 residues. Trimming took 2 bases from V and 0 from J, leaving 9 bases between them. From germline, CDR1 is SGHTA and CDR2 FQGNSA. From the reads, TCRdb called clonotypes with MiXCR, one entry per CDR3 protein. The data show 830,000 or so distinct CDR3 sequences, with about 30% seen just once and 12% held by the top ten. This chain connects TRBV7-2 to TRBJ2-3, with D possibly matching TRBD2 (6 bases). Source: cultured CD8+ T cells from PBMCs, taken from culture after CMV antigen stimulation. The receptor comes from a human donor in good health (CMV status not recorded). Some clones in this sample may be carry-over from other donors' samples. The CDR3 DNA sequence: TGTGCCAGCAGCTTACGGGAGCGTAGCACAGATACGCAGTATTTT. It translates to CASSLRERSTDTQYF.